The source of this T cell receptor beta chain is a study of OX40 agonist ivuxolimab in advanced cancers. At the level of the study: Participants averaged approximately 61 years of age (range roughly 23 to 80) and were about 85% male. Study results and caveats: Some of the nonresponding patients also showed low levels of normalized T-cell clonal expansion.

Repertoires were generated with immunoSEQ multiplex PCR, while TCRdb's copy carries only in-frame clones and drops some. The sample has fewer than 40,000 clones; about 70% are singletons. Comment on this clone: Its antigen is unknown.

Trimming stripped 6 bases from V and 1 base from J, with 9 bases between. The CDR3 consists of 13 residues. CDR1 is SEHNR and CDR2 is FQNEAQ in the germline V gene (reference sequence). This specimen consisted of CD4+ or CD8+ T cells sorted from blood, obtained in a trial of the OX40 agonist ivuxolimab. The V and J genes are TRBV7-9 and TRBJ1-1; D is perhaps TRBD1 (6 bases). The TCR sequence derives from an adult with an advanced solid tumor such as melanoma, head and neck, liver or kidney cancer. The CDR3 protein is CASRGARNTEAFF. The CDR3 nucleotides are TGTGCCAGCAGGGGGGCCCGGAACACTGAAGCTTTCTTT.